This TCR beta chain was found in a study of long-term antiretroviral therapy in people with HIV. This CDR3 has 18 amino acids. Germline loops: CDR1 SGHRS, CDR2 YFSETQ. Trimming removed 4 bases from V and 7 bases from J; junction bases left unmatched: 14. The authors ran the immunoSEQ assay, v3.0, at survey level. Clones were read by immunoSEQ multiplex PCR, and TCRdb kept only the in-frame ones, dropping some. The table has roughly 23,000 clones, about 85% seen once; the top ten hold around 3.7%. This clone was counted a single time. The sequencing here drew on unsorted PBMCs, taken 1.9 years after starting antiretroviral therapy. This chain uses TRBV5-1 with TRBJ2-2, with TRBD2 matching 12 bases. This sequence originates from a woman between 50 and 59 years old with HIV. CDR3 residues: CASSPRTSGATGVGELFF. The CDR3 DNA reads as TGCGCCAGCAGCCCGAGGACTAGCGGGGCCACCGGAGTCGGGGAGCTGTTTTTT.